The 15 T cell receptor beta chains presented below share a single source sample, sequenced in a study of T cells in Graves' hyperthyroidism and ophthalmopathy. RNA transcripts gave rise to amplified TCR beta CDR3 regions. The primer set for the first-round RT-PCR of the TCR CDR3 was HTBI. TCRdb recomputed calls from the multiplex PCR reads with MiXCR, one row per CDR3 protein. The table includes 130,000 to 150,000 distinct CDR3 sequences, more than 20% detected once. The sample taken for sequencing was blood. The source is a woman aged 45-65 years with Graves' hyperthyroidism that later progressed to Graves' ophthalmopathy.

This chain links TRBV10-3 with TRBJ2-1, with 9 nucleotides matching TRBD2. Trimming removed 0 bases from V and 3 bases from J; junction bases left unmatched: 3. The CDR3 has 16 amino acids. Looked up from germline, CDR1 is ENHRY and CDR2 is SYGVKD. In DNA, the CDR3 is TGTGCCATCAGTGAGTCGTCTAGCGGGATCTACAATGAGCAGTTCTTC. Translated: CAISESSSGIYNEQFF.

The chain recombines TRBV19 with TRBJ2-3, with 8 bases matching TRBD1. Trimming removed 1 base from V and 5 bases from J; junction bases left unmatched: 5. The length of the CDR3 is 15 residues. Germline V gene lookup returns CDR1 LNHDA and CDR2 SQIVND (reference sequence). The CDR3 DNA sequence: TGTGCCAGTAGTATAGGCAGGGGGCAGGGAGATACGCAGTATTTT. It codes for CASSIGRGQGDTQYF.

This sequence joins TRBV28 and TRBJ2-7; D not certain. CDR3 length: 11 residues. Between the trimmed V and J ends, which lost 3 bases and 7 bases, there was a span of 7 bases. In germline, CDR1 is MDHEN, CDR2 SYDVKM. The CDR3 here is CASSFEWEQYF. The CDR3 nucleotides read TGTGCCAGCAGTTTCGAATGGGAGCAGTACTTC.

This clonotype was detected ten times or more. The chain links TRBV2 to TRBJ1-5; D gene unclear. V was shortened by 6 bases and J by 2 bases, with 11 bases between the two germline ends. This CDR3 comprises 14 residues. The germline CDR1 and CDR2 sequences are SNHLY and FYNNEI. CDR3 residues: CASRRGGGNQPQHF. CDR3 sequence (DNA): TGTGCCAGCAGGCGTGGAGGCGGCAATCAGCCCCAGCATTTT.

This clonotype was observed a handful of times. The J gene is TRBJ2-1, the V gene TRBV19; 10 bases line up with TRBD2. This CDR3 is built from 15 residues. Trimming cost V 6 bases and J 7 bases; bases outside gene matches: 9. Germline V gene lookup returns CDR1 LNHDA and CDR2 SQIVND (reference sequence). In DNA form, the CDR3 reads TGTGCCAGTAGCAGGACTAGCGGAATAAAGAATGAGCAGTTCTTC. It codes for CASSRTSGIKNEQFF.

This clonotype was seen repeatedly, ten times or more. The genes are TRBV20-1 and TRBJ2-5; D tentatively reads TRBD1 or TRBD2 (6 bases each). Germline values: CDR1 DFQATT, CDR2 SNEGSKA (reference sequence). The CDR3 sequence is 12 residues long. The V gene lost 6 bases and the J gene lost 4 bases, with 12 bases spanning the gap. CDR3 coding DNA: TGCAGTGCCAATGGGGGGCCAGAGACCCAGTACTTC. It specifies CSANGGPETQYF.

This chain joins TRBV20-1 and TRBJ2-3; 11 bases fit TRBD2. The CDR3 has 15 amino acids. CDR1 and CDR2 from the germline V gene are DFQATT and SNEGSKA (reference sequence). V lost 4 bases and J lost 1; bases outside the gene matches: 4. In DNA form, the CDR3 reads TGCAGTGCTATCTCACTAGCGGGAGGCACAGATACGCAGTATTTT. Translating it yields CSAISLAGGTDTQYF.

This clonotype came up many times. V and J are TRBV27 and TRBJ2-3; possibly TRBD2 for D (5 bases). Germline loops: CDR1 MNHEY, CDR2 SMNVEV (reference sequence). The length of the CDR3 is 15 residues. The germline V and J ends were trimmed by 2 bases and 7 bases, with 16 bases remaining between them. The DNA of the CDR3 is TGTGCCAGCAGTTTAGAGGGTCTCCCACGGAATACGCAGTATTTT. Residues: CASSLEGLPRNTQYF.

This chain joins TRBV15 and TRBJ1-2, with TRBD1 matching over 7 bases. The CDR3 consists of 15 residues. Germline trimming cut 0 bases from V and 7 bases from J; bases unmatched to any gene: 8. Germline lookup yields CDR1 LNHNV and CDR2 YYDKDF (reference sequence). CDR3 coding DNA: TGTGCCACCAGCAGAGATCAAGGGACAGTCCCTGGCTACACCTTC. This gives the protein CATSRDQGTVPGYTF.

This clonotype was detected many times. The chain has TRBV12-3 or TRBV12-4 and TRBJ1-1; 7 positions match TRBD1. Trimming took 5 bases from V and 0 from J; bases not matched to a gene: 9. This CDR3 contains 16 residues. The CDR3 here is CASSLRAGQLNTEAFF. CDR3 bases: TGTGCCAGCAGTCTTAGGGCGGGACAGCTGAACACTGAAGCTTTCTTT.

This clonotype was picked up a small number of times. This rearrangement joins TRBV19 to TRBJ1-5; D possibly corresponds to TRBD1 (5 bases). Between the trimmed V and J ends, which lost 3 bases and 7 bases, there was a span of 10 bases. The CDR3 runs to 13 residues. Germline CDR1 and CDR2: LNHDA and SQIVND (reference sequence). Written as DNA, the CDR3 is TGTGCCAGTAGTATGGGGGGGTTGCAGCCCCAGCATTTT. Translated, it gives CASSMGGLQPQHF.

This chain joins TRBV19 and TRBJ2-1; perhaps TRBD1 as D (6 bases). V lost 1 base and J lost 9, with 10 bases in between. Germline CDR1 and CDR2: LNHDA and SQIVND (reference sequence). The CDR3 consists of 13 residues. The CDR3 DNA follows: TGTGCCAGTAGTATAGGGGGGCTTGGTGAGCAGTTCTTC. Encoded protein: CASSIGGLGEQFF.

This chain connects TRBV7-9 to TRBJ2-1; 8 nucleotides match TRBD2. V trimming: 6 bases; J trimming: 5 bases; junction bases outside the gene matches: 12. The CDR3 totals 16 residues. Germline V gene data show CDR1 as SEHNR and CDR2 as FQNEAQ (reference sequence). The CDR3 DNA is TGTGCCAGCAGTTACGCCCAGCGGGAGATGCACAATGAGCAGTTCTTC. Its protein product is CASSYAQREMHNEQFF.

This clonotype came up a few times. The CDR3 nucleotides are TGCGCCAGCAGCCAACAGGGGAACTATGGCTACACCTTC. This translates into CASSQQGNYGYTF. The chain employs TRBV5-1 and TRBJ1-2, with 7 positions matching TRBD1. J gave up 2 bases and V 4 bases, and 2 bases lay outside the gene matches. Looked up from germline, CDR1 is SGHRS and CDR2 is YFSETQ. The CDR3 extends over 13 amino acids.

The chain has TRBV2 and TRBJ2-1; D gene uncertain. V lost 6 bases, J lost 8 bases, and 14 bases lay in between. The germline gives CDR1 SNHLY, CDR2 FYNNEI. The CDR3 consists of 13 residues. CDR3 bases: TGTGCCAGCAGCCACGAGCCTGGGCATGAGCAGTTCTTC. Residues: CASSHEPGHEQFF.